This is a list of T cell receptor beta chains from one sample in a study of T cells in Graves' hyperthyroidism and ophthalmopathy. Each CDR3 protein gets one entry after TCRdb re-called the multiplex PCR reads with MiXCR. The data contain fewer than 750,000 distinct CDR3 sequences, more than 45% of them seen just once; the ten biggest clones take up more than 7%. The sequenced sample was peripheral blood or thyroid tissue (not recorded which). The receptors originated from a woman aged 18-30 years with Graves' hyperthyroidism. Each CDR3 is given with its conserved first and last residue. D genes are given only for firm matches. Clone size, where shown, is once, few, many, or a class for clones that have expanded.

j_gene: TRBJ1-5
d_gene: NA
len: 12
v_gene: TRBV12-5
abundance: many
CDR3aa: CAVAAGNQPQHF
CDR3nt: TGTGCCGTAGCGGCCGGGAATCAGCCCCAGCATTTT

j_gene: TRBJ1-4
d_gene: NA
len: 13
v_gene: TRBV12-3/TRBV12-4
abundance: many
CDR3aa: CASRNLDSEKLFF
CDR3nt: TGTGCCAGCAGAAACCTTGACAGTGAAAAACTGTTTTTT

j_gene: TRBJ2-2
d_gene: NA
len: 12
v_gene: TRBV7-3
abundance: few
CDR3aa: CASSSRHNEQFF
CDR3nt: TGTGCCAGCAGCTCAAGACACAATGAGCAGTTTTTT

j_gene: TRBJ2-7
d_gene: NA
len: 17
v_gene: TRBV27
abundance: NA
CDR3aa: CASSLSTTTGRPYEQYF
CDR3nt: TGTGCCAGCAGTTTAAGTACGACTACAGGGCGACCCTACGAGCAGTACTTC

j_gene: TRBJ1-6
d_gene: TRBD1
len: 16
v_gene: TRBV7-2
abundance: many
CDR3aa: CASRRTGGTYNSPLHF
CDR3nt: TGTGCCAGCAGAAGGACAGGGGGGACCTATAATTCACCCCTCCACTTT

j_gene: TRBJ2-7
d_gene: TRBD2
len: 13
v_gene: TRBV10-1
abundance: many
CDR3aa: CASSGLAGEEQYF
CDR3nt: TGCGCCAGCAGTGGACTAGCGGGAGAAGAGCAGTACTTC

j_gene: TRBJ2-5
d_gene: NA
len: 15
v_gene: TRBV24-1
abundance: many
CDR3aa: CATSDLQGDQETQYF
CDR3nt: TGTGCCACCAGTGATTTGCAAGGGGATCAAGAGACCCAGTACTTC

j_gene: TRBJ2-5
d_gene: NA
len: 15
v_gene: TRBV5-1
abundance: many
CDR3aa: CASRSDGLRGETQYF
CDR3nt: TGCGCCAGCAGATCGGACGGCCTCCGTGGAGAGACCCAGTACTTC

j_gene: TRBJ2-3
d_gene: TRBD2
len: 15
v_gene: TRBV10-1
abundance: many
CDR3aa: CASSEGLGDTDTQYF
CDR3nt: TGCGCCAGCAGTGAGGGACTAGGCGACACAGATACGCAGTATTTT

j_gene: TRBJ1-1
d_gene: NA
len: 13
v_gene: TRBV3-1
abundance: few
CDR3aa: CASSQDIRGEAFF
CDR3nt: TGTGCCAGCAGCCAAGATATCCGCGGTGAAGCTTTCTTT

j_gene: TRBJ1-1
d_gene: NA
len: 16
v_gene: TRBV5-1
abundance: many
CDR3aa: CASSLGETGLNTEAFF
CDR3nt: TGCGCCAGCAGCTTGGGAGAGACAGGCCTGAACACTGAAGCTTTCTTT

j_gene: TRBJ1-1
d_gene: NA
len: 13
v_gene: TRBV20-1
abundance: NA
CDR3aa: CSAERRDELEAFF
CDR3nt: TGCAGTGCTGAGCGGCGGGACGAACTCGAAGCTTTCTTT

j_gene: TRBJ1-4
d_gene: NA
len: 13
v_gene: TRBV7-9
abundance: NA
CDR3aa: CASSSSGREKLFF
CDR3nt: TGTGCCAGCAGCTCTAGCGGAAGAGAAAAACTGTTTTTT

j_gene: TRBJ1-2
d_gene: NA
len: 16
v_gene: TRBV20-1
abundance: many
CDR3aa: CSARDPRQTYYVGYTF
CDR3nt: TGCAGTGCTAGAGATCCGAGACAGACCTACTATGTGGGCTACACCTTC

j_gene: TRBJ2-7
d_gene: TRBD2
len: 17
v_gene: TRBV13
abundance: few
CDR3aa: CASSLGGLAGKTYEQYF
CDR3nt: TGTGCCAGCAGCTTAGGCGGACTAGCGGGTAAAACCTACGAGCAGTACTTC

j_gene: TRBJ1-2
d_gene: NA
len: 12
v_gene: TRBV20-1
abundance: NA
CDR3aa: CSASTGRDGYTF
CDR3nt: TGCAGTGCTAGCACAGGGAGGGATGGCTACACCTTC

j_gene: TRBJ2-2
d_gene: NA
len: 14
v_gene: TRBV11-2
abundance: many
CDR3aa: CASSLVGDTGELFF
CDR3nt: TGTGCCAGCAGCTTAGTGGGGGACACCGGGGAGCTGTTTTTT

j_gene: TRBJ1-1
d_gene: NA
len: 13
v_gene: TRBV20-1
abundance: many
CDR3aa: CSPGGRMNTEAFF
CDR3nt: TGCAGCCCAGGCGGGCGGATGAACACTGAAGCTTTCTTT

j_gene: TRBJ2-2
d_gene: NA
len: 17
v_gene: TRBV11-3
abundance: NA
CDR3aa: CASSALEGQWATGELFF
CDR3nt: TGTGCCAGCAGCGCGCTGGAGGGACAGTGGGCCACCGGGGAGCTGTTTTTT

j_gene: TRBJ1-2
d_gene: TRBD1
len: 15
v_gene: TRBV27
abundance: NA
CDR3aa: CASSLDRGYNYGYTF
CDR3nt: TGTGCCAGCAGTTTAGACAGGGGATATAACTATGGCTACACCTTC

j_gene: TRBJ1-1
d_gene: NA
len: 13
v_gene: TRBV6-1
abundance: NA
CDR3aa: CASSQPGGYEAFF
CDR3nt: TGTGCCAGCAGTCAACCCGGGGGGTATGAAGCTTTCTTT

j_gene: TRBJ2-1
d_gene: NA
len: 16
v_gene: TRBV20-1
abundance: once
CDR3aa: CSARDRRRATSDTQFF
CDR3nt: TGCAGTGCTAGAGATCGAAGGAGGGCTACCTCAGATACGCAGTTCTTC

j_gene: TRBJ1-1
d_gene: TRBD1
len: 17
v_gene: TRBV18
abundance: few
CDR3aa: CASSPNQQGLGNTEAFF
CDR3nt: TGTGCCAGCTCACCAAATCAACAGGGGTTGGGCAACACTGAAGCTTTCTTT

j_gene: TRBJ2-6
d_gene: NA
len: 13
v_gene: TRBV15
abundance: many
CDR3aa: CATRHSGANVLTF
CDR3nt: TGTGCCACTCGGCATTCTGGGGCCAACGTCCTGACTTTC

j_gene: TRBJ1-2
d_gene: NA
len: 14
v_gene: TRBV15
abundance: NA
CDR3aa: CATSRALAYIGYTF
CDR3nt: TGTGCCACCAGCAGAGCACTTGCGTACATTGGCTACACCTTC

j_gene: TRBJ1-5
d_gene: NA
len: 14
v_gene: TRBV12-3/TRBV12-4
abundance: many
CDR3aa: CASSLSGARQPQHF
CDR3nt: TGTGCCAGCAGTTTATCTGGGGCAAGACAGCCCCAGCATTTT